The 27 T cell receptor beta chains below come from one sample, sequenced in a study of radiotherapy plus CTLA-4 blockade in lung cancer. Sequenced by immunoSEQ multiplex PCR; TCRdb stores in-frame clones only, minus some. This sample carries tens of thousands of clones, approximately 80% of them seen once, and the ten largest clones take over 15%. Source: peripheral blood, taken from a patient treated with radiotherapy plus ipilimumab. The receptors here all came from a human donor with non-small cell lung cancer that progressed on radiotherapy plus ipilimumab.

This rearrangement joins TRBV5-1 to TRBJ2-7; maybe TRBD1 (6 bases). CDR3 length: 13 amino acids. Germline V lookup: CDR1 SGHRS, CDR2 YFSETQ. The V gene lost 0 bases and the J gene lost 6 bases, with 10 bases spanning the gap. This CDR3 is CASSLAGQTEQYF. CDR3 in DNA: TGCGCCAGCAGCTTGGCCGGACAGACCGAGCAGTACTTC.

This chain connects TRBV9 to TRBJ2-1; 7 nucleotides match TRBD1. Germline CDR1 is SGDLS and CDR2 is YYNGEE. V trimming: 0 bases; J trimming: 4 bases; junction bases outside the gene matches: 4. The CDR3 has 15 amino acids. The CDR3 DNA is TGTGCCAGCAGCGTAGGTAGCAGGGGGTACAATGAGCAGTTCTTC. Its protein product is CASSVGSRGYNEQFF.

The chain employs TRBV28 and TRBJ1-4; 8 bases line up with TRBD1. V lost 0 bases to trimming and J lost 3 bases; unmatched junction nucleotides: 6. CDR1 is MDHEN and CDR2 is SYDVKM in the germline V gene. The CDR3 loop spans 17 amino acids. CDR3 sequence reads: CASSLWGSTGANEKLFF. The CDR3 region has the DNA TGTGCCAGCAGTTTATGGGGCTCGACAGGGGCTAATGAAAAACTGTTTTTT. Drawing the rest from reference TRBV28 and TRBJ1-4, the complete variable domain is DVKVTQSSRYLVKRTGEKVFLECVQDMDHENMFWYRQDPGLGLRLIYFSYDVKMKEKGDIPEGYSVSREKKERFSLILESASTNQTSMYLCASSLWGSTGANEKLFFGSGTQLSVL.

The V call is TRBV11-2, the J call TRBJ1-1, with a possible D match to TRBD1 (5 bases). Trimming cost V 5 bases and J 0 bases, with 16 bases left between them. Germline V gene data show CDR1 as SGHAT and CDR2 as FQNNGV. CDR3 length equals 16 residues. The CDR3 region is CASSQSGGVLNTEAFF. The DNA of the CDR3 is TGTGCCAGCAGCCAATCCGGGGGGGTTCTGAACACTGAAGCTTTCTTT.

V and J are TRBV11-2 and TRBJ2-2; D could derive from TRBD1 or TRBD2 (5 bases each). The CDR3 contains 18 residues. The V gene's germline CDR1 is SGHAT and CDR2 FQNNGV. The ends were cut back, 0 bases at V and 3 bases at J, with 17 bases in the middle. CDR3 sequence: CASSLDGYGGTDTGELFF. The CDR3 DNA reads as TGTGCCAGCAGCTTAGATGGATATGGGGGAACGGACACCGGGGAGCTGTTTTTT.

V usage is TRBV28 and J usage is TRBJ1-5; possible D gene TRBD1, 5 bases. The CDR3 spans 20 residues. The germline CDR1 and CDR2 sequences are MDHEN and SYDVKM. Trimming removed 3 bases from V and 3 bases from J, with 27 bases in between. In DNA form, the CDR3 reads TGTGCCAGCAGTTTCATCATCCGGGACCAAGCCCCCGAAGACAATCAGCCCCAGCATTTT. Translation gives CASSFIIRDQAPEDNQPQHF.

V gene TRBV11-3 combines with J gene TRBJ2-1; no clear D gene. The CDR3 contains 12 residues. The V end lost 1 base, the J end lost 9 bases, and 7 bases lay between the germline ends. The germline CDR1 and CDR2 sequences are SGHNT and YENEEA. The DNA for the CDR3 is TGTGCCAGCAGCTTAGGGGTGGGTGAGCAGTTCTTC. As protein: CASSLGVGEQFF.

This rearrangement joins TRBV19 to TRBJ1-1; TRBD1 matches at 8 bases. CDR3 length: 15 residues. The germline gives CDR1 LNHDA, CDR2 SQIVND (reference sequence). Trimming cost V 5 bases and J 3 bases; bases outside gene matches: 8. CDR3 sequence (DNA): TGTGCCAGTAGTCCTTCAGGACAGGGATACACTGAAGCTTTCTTT. Amino acid sequence: CASSPSGQGYTEAFF.

The chain couples TRBV6-5 to TRBJ1-2, with D tentatively TRBD1 (5 bases). From germline, CDR1 is MNHEY and CDR2 SVGAGI. This CDR3 spans 13 amino acids. Between the trimmed V and J ends, which lost 5 bases and 2 bases, there was a span of 9 bases. CDR3 protein: CASSEWDNYGYTF. As DNA, the CDR3 is TGTGCCAGCAGTGAGTGGGACAACTATGGCTACACCTTC.

In nucleotides, the CDR3 is TGTGCCAGTAGTCCTGACCGTGGGGGAAGAGACGAGCAGTACTTC. Its protein is CASSPDRGGRDEQYF. The chain has TRBV19 and TRBJ2-7; perhaps D is TRBD1 or TRBD2 (5 bases each). Deletions cut 5 bases from V and 5 bases from J, with 19 bases between. Germline lookup yields CDR1 LNHDA and CDR2 SQIVND (reference sequence). The CDR3 sequence is 15 residues long.

V gene TRBV6-1 combines with J gene TRBJ2-7, with D possibly being TRBD1 (5 bases). Trimming stripped 4 bases from V and 9 bases from J, with 19 bases between. CDR1 is MNHNS and CDR2 is SASEGT in the germline V gene. CDR3 length equals 14 residues. The DNA for the CDR3 is TGTGCCAGCAGTGCTCCAGCCAGGGTCGGCGGGCAGTACTTC. This encodes CASSAPARVGGQYF.

CDR3 sequence reads: CASSLGLGGGTSYNEQFF. The CDR3 coding sequence is TGCGCCAGCAGCTTGGGATTGGGCGGGGGGACCTCTTACAATGAGCAGTTCTTC. This chain links TRBV5-1 with TRBJ2-1; TRBD2 matches 8 bases. This CDR3 has 18 amino acids. CDR1 and CDR2 from the germline V gene are SGHRS and YFSETQ. Trimming cost V 0 bases and J 4 bases; bases outside gene matches: 12.

The chain employs TRBV12-1 and TRBJ2-7; the D segment call TRBD1 is taken from the table without a DNA check. TRBV12-1 is given as a pseudogene. This CDR3 has 15 residues. The CDR3 loop is CASSSTAGQRYEQYF. In DNA form, the CDR3 reads TGTGCCAGCAGCTCTACCGCCGGACAGCGATACGAGCAGTACTTC.

The chain uses TRBV5-1 and TRBJ1-4, with a weak D call TRBD1 (5 bases). CDR3 size: 14 residues. Trimming pared 0 bases from V and 6 bases from J, leaving 9 bases between. Germline-derived CDR1 and CDR2 are SGHRS and YFSETQ. The CDR3 is CASSLEQGDEKLFF. CDR3 bases: TGCGCCAGCAGCTTGGAGCAGGGAGATGAAAAACTGTTTTTT.

J is TRBJ1-3 and V is TRBV18; a possible D gene is TRBD1 (5 bases). The V end was cut by 7 bases, the J end by 3 bases, with 10 bases between. CDR1 and CDR2 from the germline V gene are KGHSH and LQKENI. There are 13 residues in the CDR3. The DNA for the CDR3 is TGTGCCAGCTATTTGGGACTTGGAAACACCATATATTTT. Translating gives CASYLGLGNTIYF.

The chain uses TRBV2 and TRBJ1-1, with D unresolved. The V end was cut by 4 bases, the J end by 1 base, with 7 bases between. Germline assignment: CDR1 SNHLY and CDR2 FYNNEI. The CDR3 is 13 amino acids. The CDR3 sequence is CASSGTANTEAFF. CDR3 DNA sequence: TGTGCCAGCAGTGGAACGGCGAACACTGAAGCTTTCTTT.

The chain joins TRBV28 to TRBJ2-2; 9 nucleotides align to TRBD2. Trimming took 2 bases from V and 3 from J; bases not matched to a gene: 4. CDR3 length: 16 residues. In germline, CDR1 is MDHEN, CDR2 SYDVKM. In nucleotides, the CDR3 is TGTGCCAGCAGTTTAGGGCTAGCGGGGCACACCGGGGAGCTGTTTTTT. This codes for CASSLGLAGHTGELFF.

The rearrangement uses TRBV6-6 and TRBJ1-3; 7 bases are shared with TRBD1. J was trimmed by 9 bases and V by 2 bases; bases with no gene match: 7. There are 14 residues in the CDR3. Germline loops: CDR1 MNHNY, CDR2 SVGAGI (reference sequence). The DNA for the CDR3 is TGTGCCAGCAGTTACGGCACAGGGGATAGCACCATATATTTT. This codes for CASSYGTGDSTIYF.

This clone was detected a few times. The chain recombines TRBV10-3 with TRBJ2-7, with 14 bases lining up with TRBD2. The CDR3 is 20 residues long. Germline V lookup: CDR1 ENHRY, CDR2 SYGVKD. Germline trimming cut 6 bases from V and 2 bases from J; bases unmatched to any gene: 18. CDR3 protein: CAIRGLAGEGPAQEAYEQYF. The CDR3 DNA sequence: TGTGCCATCAGGGGACTAGCGGGAGAGGGGCCGGCGCAAGAAGCCTACGAGCAGTACTTC.

This clone was counted between two and nine times. The chain employs TRBV27 and TRBJ2-1, with 7 positions matching TRBD1. CDR1 is MNHEY and CDR2 is SMNVEV in the germline V gene (reference sequence). V dropped 3 bases and J dropped 3; count of bases not matched to a gene: 8. The CDR3 has 16 amino acids. The CDR3 DNA is TGTGCCAGCAGTTTCTCCAGGACAGGTGGCTACAATGAGCAGTTCTTC. This translates into CASSFSRTGGYNEQFF.

This clone has only a few counts. This chain joins TRBV15 and TRBJ2-2; 7 nucleotides line up with TRBD2. The trim removed 1 base at V and 2 bases at J, leaving 7 bases unmatched. From germline, CDR1 is LNHNV and CDR2 YYDKDF (reference sequence). CDR3 length equals 17 residues. The CDR3 region is CATSRGGRGGNTGELFF. The CDR3 DNA sequence: TGTGCCACCAGCAGAGGGGGGAGGGGCGGCAACACCGGGGAGCTGTTTTTT.

This sequence joins TRBV28 and TRBJ1-2, with D possibly being TRBD1 (6 bases). This CDR3 region has 15 residues. Trimming removed 6 bases at V and 1 base at J, with 15 bases between. Germline loops: CDR1 MDHEN, CDR2 SYDVKM. The CDR3 DNA sequence: TGTGCCAGCAGCATCTCAGGGGCGCGTAACTATGGCTACACCTTC. Protein product: CASSISGARNYGYTF.

The rearrangement joins TRBV9 to TRBJ2-3; 11 bases match TRBD2. V trimming: 3 bases; J trimming: 0 bases; junction bases outside the gene matches: 3. The CDR3 has 16 amino acids. The germline CDR1 and CDR2 sequences are SGDLS and YYNGEE. The CDR3 loop is CASSGTSGSSTDTQYF. As DNA, the CDR3 is TGTGCCAGCAGCGGGACTAGCGGGTCTAGCACAGATACGCAGTATTTT.

This clone was counted a single time. The chain joins TRBV10-3 to TRBJ2-1; 8 bases are shared with TRBD2. The CDR3 consists of 15 residues. Germline V gives CDR1 ENHRY, CDR2 SYGVKD. Germline trimming cut 9 bases from V and 3 bases from J; bases unmatched to any gene: 10. In DNA, the CDR3 is TGTGCCATTACCCCGGGACTAGATTACTACAATGAGCAGTTCTTC. As protein: CAITPGLDYYNEQFF.

This clone was seen just once. The chain carries TRBV11-3 and TRBJ2-5, with 7 bases that match TRBD1. From germline, CDR1 is SGHNT and CDR2 YENEEA. V lost 4 bases, J lost 1 base, and 9 bases stayed unmatched. The CDR3 is 16 amino acids. The CDR3 is CASSSYRQGLQETQYF. The DNA for the CDR3 is TGTGCCAGCAGCTCGTATCGACAGGGCCTCCAAGAGACCCAGTACTTC.

The chain employs TRBV6-1 and TRBJ2-5, with TRBD1 as a possible D gene (6 bases). V lost 7 bases and J 5 bases, leaving 20 bases between the germline ends. CDR3 length: 15 residues. Germline CDR1 is MNHNS and CDR2 is SASEGT. The CDR3 here is CASTPVTGSWETQYF. DNA of the CDR3: TGTGCCAGCACCCCCGTGACAGGATCATGGGAGACCCAGTACTTC.

The rearrangement uses TRBV27 and TRBJ1-4; D ambiguous. CDR1 is MNHEY and CDR2 is SMNVEV in the germline V gene (reference sequence). CDR3 length equals 13 residues. V lost 5 bases to trimming and J lost 5 bases, with 9 bases between them. The DNA for the CDR3 is TGTGCCAGCAGTGTACAGCAAAATGAAAAACTGTTTTTT. Its translation is CASSVQQNEKLFF.